One sample yielded the 9 T cell receptor beta chains listed below, sequenced in a study of radiation and T cells in renal cell carcinoma. Profiling relied on immunoSEQ multiplex PCR, and the TCRdb table lists in-frame clones only, not all of them. The table shows 110,000 to 150,000 clones, with approximately 90% occurring only once. Time point in this sample: baseline pretreatment blood. Treatment reported: 15 Gy SBRT to primary tumor, nephrectomy 4 weeks later. Sequencing was performed on blood, taken from a patient whose treatment included radiotherapy and nephrectomy. The receptor set was obtained from a woman aged 45 to 65 with renal cell carcinoma.

This chain uses TRBV9 with TRBJ2-1, with a tentative D call TRBD1 (5 bases). The CDR3 length is 13 residues. Germline V gene sequence: CDR1 SGDLS, CDR2 YYNGEE. V gave up 0 bases and J gave up 5 bases, with 6 bases separating them. CDR3: CASSVVGDNEQFF. CDR3 sequence (DNA): TGTGCCAGCAGCGTAGTAGGGGACAATGAGCAGTTCTTC.

This chain uses TRBV5-1 with TRBJ2-5; no definite D call. CDR1 and CDR2 (germline): SGHRS, YFSETQ. The CDR3 covers 15 residues. Trimming shortened V by 0 bases and J by 7 bases, and 16 bases separated the two germline ends. This chain's CDR3 is CASSLAPGRPGTQYF. CDR3 nucleotides: TGCGCCAGCAGCTTGGCCCCAGGTAGACCGGGGACCCAGTACTTC.

V is TRBV2 and J is TRBJ1-2, with D unclear. The germline V and J ends were trimmed by 6 bases and 2 bases, with 10 bases remaining between them. Germline CDR1 SNHLY, CDR2 FYNNEI. CDR3 size: 13 residues. As DNA, the CDR3 is TGTGCCAGCAGGGGTAATTCGAACTATGGCTACACCTTC. Protein product: CASRGNSNYGYTF.

This chain links TRBV19 with TRBJ1-6; D gene uncertain. Germline values: CDR1 LNHDA, CDR2 SQIVND (reference sequence). The CDR3 is 13 residues long. Trimming stripped 5 bases from V and 7 bases from J, with 9 bases between. The CDR3 DNA reads as TGTGCCAGTAGTGCTGATCCCAATTCACCCCTCCACTTT. This codes for CASSADPNSPLHF.

The CDR3 coding sequence is TGCGCCAGCAGCTTGGGAGCAGGCACTGAAGCTTTCTTT. Translating it yields CASSLGAGTEAFF. The J gene is TRBJ1-1, the V gene TRBV5-1; D call uncertain. Germline lookup yields CDR1 SGHRS and CDR2 YFSETQ. V was clipped by 0 bases and J by 4 bases, with 7 bases between them. This CDR3 comprises 13 residues.

The rearrangement joins TRBV7-9 to TRBJ2-5, with D tentatively TRBD2 (5 bases). The better agreement between TRBJ2-7 and the DNA end casts doubt on the J call. CDR3 length equals 13 residues. Germline lookup yields CDR1 SEHNR and CDR2 FQNEAQ (reference sequence). CDR3 nucleotide sequence: TGTGCCGACCAGGACGGGGTTTCCTACGAGCAGTACTTC. Translating it yields CADQDGVSYEQYF.

This clone was seen a handful of times. The chain combines TRBV7-2 with TRBJ1-1, with D tentatively TRBD1 (6 bases). The CDR3 has 15 residues. Germline assignment: CDR1 SGHTA and CDR2 FQGNSA. V was pared by 5 bases and J by 3 bases, with 16 bases between. CDR3 sequence reads: CASSLQGFMDTEAFF. CDR3 DNA sequence: TGTGCCAGCAGCCTACAGGGCTTCATGGACACTGAAGCTTTCTTT.

The V gene is TRBV19, the J gene TRBJ1-5; the D is unclear. Trimming shortened V by 4 bases and J by 7 bases, and 11 bases separated the two germline ends. The V gene's germline CDR1 is LNHDA and CDR2 SQIVND (reference sequence). The CDR3 sequence is 13 residues long. The CDR3 nucleotides are TGTGCCAGTAGTACCACACCTGAGCAGCCCCAGCATTTT. Encoded protein: CASSTTPEQPQHF. Full variable domain (missing parts from reference TRBV19 and TRBJ1-5): DGGITQSPKYLFRKEGQNVTLSCEQNLNHDAMYWYRQDPGQGLRLIYYSQIVNDFQKGDIAEGYSVSREKKESFPLTVTSAQKNPTAFYLCASSTTPEQPQHFGDGTRLSIL.

Concerning this clone: One end of the junction does not line up with germline, which may come from a read error. The chain joins TRBV7-9 to TRBJ2-4, with D uncertain. This CDR3 has 8 residues. Per germline, CDR1 SEHNR and CDR2 FQNEAQ (reference sequence). This CDR3 is CASSLDGF. The CDR3 coding sequence is TGTGCCAGCAGCTTAGATGGATTC.